This T cell receptor beta chain was sequenced in a study of shared T cell receptors in the human thymus. Assay: immunoSEQ multiplex PCR; the TCRdb copy retains only in-frame clones and omits some. The table shows about 380,000 clones, with just under 95% occurring only once. CDR1 is MDHEN, CDR2 SYDVKM, per germline. The CDR3 is 14 amino acids. The germline V and J ends were trimmed by 6 bases and 3 bases, with 14 bases remaining between them. This TCR was sampled from a human donor. The J gene is TRBJ1-2, the V gene TRBV28, with unresolved D. Input material: thymocytes. This chain's CDR3 is CASRWAGRYYGYTF. Here the CDR3 DNA reads TGTGCCAGCAGATGGGCAGGTCGCTACTATGGCTACACCTTC.